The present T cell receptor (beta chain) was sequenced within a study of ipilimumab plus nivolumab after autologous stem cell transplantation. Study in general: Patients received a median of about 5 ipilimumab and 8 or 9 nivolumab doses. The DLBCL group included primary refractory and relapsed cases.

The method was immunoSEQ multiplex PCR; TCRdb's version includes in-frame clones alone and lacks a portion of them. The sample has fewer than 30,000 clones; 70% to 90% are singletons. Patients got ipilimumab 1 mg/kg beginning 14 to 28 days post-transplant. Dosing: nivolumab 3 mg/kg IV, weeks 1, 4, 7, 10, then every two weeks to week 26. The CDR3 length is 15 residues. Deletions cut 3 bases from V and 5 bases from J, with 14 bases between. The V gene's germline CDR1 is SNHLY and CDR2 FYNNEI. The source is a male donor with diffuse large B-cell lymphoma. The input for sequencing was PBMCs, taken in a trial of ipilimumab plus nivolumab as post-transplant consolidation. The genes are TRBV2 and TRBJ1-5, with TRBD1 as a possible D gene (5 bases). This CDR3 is CASSEQGGIYQPQHF. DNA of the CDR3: TGTGCCAGCAGTGAGCAGGGTGGAATTTATCAGCCCCAGCATTTT.